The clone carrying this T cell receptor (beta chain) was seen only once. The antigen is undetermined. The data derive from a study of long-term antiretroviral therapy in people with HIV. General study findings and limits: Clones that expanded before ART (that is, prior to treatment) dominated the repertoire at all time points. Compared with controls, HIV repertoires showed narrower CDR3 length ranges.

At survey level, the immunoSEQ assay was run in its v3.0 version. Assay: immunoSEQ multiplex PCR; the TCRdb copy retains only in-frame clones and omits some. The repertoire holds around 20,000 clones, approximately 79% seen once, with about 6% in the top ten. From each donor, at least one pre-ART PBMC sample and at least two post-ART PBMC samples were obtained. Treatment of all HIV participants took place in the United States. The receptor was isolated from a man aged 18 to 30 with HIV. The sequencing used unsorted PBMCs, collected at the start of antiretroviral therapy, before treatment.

The CDR3 DNA follows: TGCGCCAGCAGGAAAAGTTCCCACAATGAGCAGTTCTTC. Its translation is CASRKSSHNEQFF. The rearrangement links TRBV5-1 to TRBJ2-1; D gene unclear. This CDR3 region has 13 residues. Germline V gene lookup returns CDR1 SGHRS and CDR2 YFSETQ. With 5 bases removed from V and 5 bases from J, the gap between germline ends came to 11 bases.